A selection of T cell receptor beta chains follows, all from one sample in a study of regulatory T cells in long-lasting Graves disease. TCRdb itself ran the multiplex PCR reads through MiXCR, one entry per CDR3 protein. The sample includes about 440,000 distinct CDR3 sequences, about a sixth of them seen just once. The data were also submitted as part of a second study, on T cells in Graves' hyperthyroidism and ophthalmopathy.

The sample consisted of peripheral blood mononuclear cells (PBMCs), taken at new diagnosis, from a patient treated with antithyroid drugs. These receptors were obtained from a woman in her 30s with Graves disease. The CDR3 runs from the conserved cysteine through the conserved F or W. D genes are given only for firm matches. Expanded clones are given a class, and other clones once, few, many or no size at all.

clone size: many; V gene: TRBV3-1; D gene: -; J gene: TRBJ1-5; CDR3 protein: CASSQGTAEPQHF; CDR3 DNA: TGTGCCAGCAGCCAAGGGACAGCCGAGCCCCAGCATTTT
clone size: few; V gene: TRBV29-1; D gene: TRBD2; J gene: TRBJ2-1; CDR3 protein: CSVALRREWVEQFF; CDR3 DNA: TGCAGCGTCGCCCTCAGGCGGGAGTGGGTTGAGCAGTTCTTC
clone size: few; V gene: TRBV20-1; D gene: TRBD1; J gene: TRBJ2-1; CDR3 protein: CSATPLQGLGVNEQFF; CDR3 DNA: TGCAGTGCTACGCCACTACAGGGGTTGGGGGTGAATGAGCAGTTCTTC
clone size: many; V gene: TRBV4-1; D gene: TRBD2; J gene: TRBJ2-2; CDR3 protein: CASTMTGGQGGELFF; CDR3 DNA: TGCGCCAGCACCATGACGGGAGGGCAAGGCGGGGAGCTGTTTTTT
clone size: many; V gene: TRBV3-1; D gene: TRBD1; J gene: TRBJ2-1; CDR3 protein: CASSQEWRQGAYNEQFF; CDR3 DNA: TGTGCCAGCAGCCAAGAATGGAGACAGGGGGCCTACAATGAGCAGTTCTTC
clone size: many; V gene: TRBV10-3; D gene: -; J gene: TRBJ1-2; CDR3 protein: CAISEEYRRSHYGYTF; CDR3 DNA: TGTGCCATCAGTGAGGAATATAGACGGAGTCACTATGGCTACACCTTC
clone size: many; V gene: TRBV12-3/TRBV12-4; D gene: -; J gene: TRBJ1-2; CDR3 protein: CASSPGGGLHGYTF; CDR3 DNA: TGTGCCAGCAGTCCCGGTGGGGGATTGCACGGCTACACCTTC
clone size: many; V gene: TRBV20-1; D gene: TRBD2; J gene: TRBJ2-1; CDR3 protein: CSASRGLAGGDEQFF; CDR3 DNA: TGCAGTGCTAGTCGGGGACTAGCGGGAGGGGATGAGCAGTTCTTC
clone size: -; V gene: TRBV5-1; D gene: -; J gene: TRBJ1-1; CDR3 protein: CASSLGPGDVNTEAFF; CDR3 DNA: TGCGCCAGCAGCTTGGGACCGGGAGACGTGAACACTGAAGCTTTCTTT
clone size: -; V gene: TRBV6-1; D gene: -; J gene: TRBJ2-3; CDR3 protein: CASKDSLGTDTQYF; CDR3 DNA: TGTGCCAGCAAGGACTCTTTGGGCACAGATACGCAGTATTTT
clone size: -; V gene: TRBV24-1; D gene: TRBD2; J gene: TRBJ2-1; CDR3 protein: CATGGQGRGTSGSYNEQFF; CDR3 DNA: TGTGCCACCGGGGGACAGGGACGGGGTACTAGCGGGAGTTACAATGAGCAGTTCTTC
clone size: -; V gene: TRBV6-9; D gene: -; J gene: TRBJ2-3; CDR3 protein: CASSYLGSTSTDTQYF; CDR3 DNA: TGTGCCAGCAGTTACTTAGGGTCTACTAGCACAGATACGCAGTATTTT
clone size: many; V gene: TRBV20-1; D gene: -; J gene: TRBJ2-1; CDR3 protein: CSANQDQNNEQFF; CDR3 DNA: TGCAGTGCGAACCAGGACCAGAACAATGAGCAGTTCTTC
clone size: few; V gene: TRBV19; D gene: -; J gene: TRBJ1-2; CDR3 protein: CASMPRTGSYGYTF; CDR3 DNA: TGTGCCAGTATGCCCCGTACAGGGTCCTATGGCTACACCTTC
clone size: many; V gene: TRBV13; D gene: -; J gene: TRBJ1-1; CDR3 protein: CASSPTGNTEAFF; CDR3 DNA: TGTGCCAGCAGCCCTACAGGGAACACTGAAGCTTTCTTT
clone size: -; V gene: TRBV14; D gene: -; J gene: TRBJ2-1; CDR3 protein: CASSQTWASSYNEQFF; CDR3 DNA: TGTGCCAGCAGCCAGACGTGGGCGAGCTCCTACAATGAGCAGTTCTTC
clone size: few; V gene: TRBV28; D gene: -; J gene: TRBJ2-1; CDR3 protein: CASSFPRDEQFF; CDR3 DNA: TGTGCCAGCAGTTTCCCGAGGGATGAGCAGTTCTTC
clone size: once; V gene: TRBV30; D gene: -; J gene: TRBJ1-6; CDR3 protein: CAWSADPNSPLHF; CDR3 DNA: TGTGCCTGGAGTGCGGACCCTAATTCACCCCTCCACTTT
clone size: -; V gene: TRBV28; D gene: -; J gene: TRBJ2-7; CDR3 protein: CASSLGGATLREQYF; CDR3 DNA: TGTGCCAGCAGTTTGGGGGGGGCTACCCTCCGCGAGCAGTACTTC
clone size: many; V gene: TRBV15; D gene: -; J gene: TRBJ2-3; CDR3 protein: CATRVIGEWSDTQYF; CDR3 DNA: TGTGCCACCAGAGTCATAGGGGAGTGGTCAGATACGCAGTATTTT
clone size: many; V gene: TRBV7-9; D gene: TRBD1; J gene: TRBJ1-5; CDR3 protein: CASSSTGASSNQPQHF; CDR3 DNA: TGTGCCAGCAGCTCCACAGGGGCGAGCAGCAATCAGCCCCAGCATTTT
clone size: few; V gene: TRBV24-1; D gene: TRBD2; J gene: TRBJ2-1; CDR3 protein: CATSDLWGGESNEQFF; CDR3 DNA: TGTGCCACCAGTGATTTGTGGGGAGGGGAGAGCAATGAGCAGTTCTTC
clone size: -; V gene: TRBV19; D gene: TRBD2; J gene: TRBJ2-1; CDR3 protein: CASSILADNSYNEQFF; CDR3 DNA: TGTGCCAGTAGTATTCTAGCGGATAATTCCTACAATGAGCAGTTCTTC
clone size: few; V gene: TRBV27; D gene: -; J gene: TRBJ2-5; CDR3 protein: CASSLGSPIETQYF; CDR3 DNA: TGTGCCAGCAGTTTAGGTAGTCCGATCGAGACCCAGTACTTC
clone size: many; V gene: TRBV27; D gene: -; J gene: TRBJ1-1; CDR3 protein: CASSFSEETEAFF; CDR3 DNA: TGTGCCAGCAGTTTTAGTGAGGAAACTGAAGCTTTCTTT